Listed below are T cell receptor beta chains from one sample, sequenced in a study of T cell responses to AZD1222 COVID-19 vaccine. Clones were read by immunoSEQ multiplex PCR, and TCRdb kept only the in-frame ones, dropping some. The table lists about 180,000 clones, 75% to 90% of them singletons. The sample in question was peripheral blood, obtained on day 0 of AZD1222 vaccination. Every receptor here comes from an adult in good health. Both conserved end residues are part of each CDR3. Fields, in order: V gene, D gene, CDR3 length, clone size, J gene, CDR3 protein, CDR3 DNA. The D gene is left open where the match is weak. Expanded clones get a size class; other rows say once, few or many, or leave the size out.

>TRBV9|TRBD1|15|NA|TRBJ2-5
CASSARTGGPETQYF
TGTGCCAGCAGCGCCAGGACAGGGGGCCCAGAGACCCAGTACTTC
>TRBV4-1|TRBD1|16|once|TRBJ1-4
CASSLPGTGTDEKLFF
TGCGCCAGCAGCTTACCCGGGACAGGGACGGATGAAAAACTGTTTTTT
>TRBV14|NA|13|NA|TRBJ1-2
CASSQGRYYGYTF
TGTGCCAGCAGCCAGGGAAGATACTATGGCTACACCTTC
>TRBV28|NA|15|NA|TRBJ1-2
CASSFSGQTNYGYTF
TGTGCCAGCAGTTTTTCCGGACAGACTAACTATGGCTACACCTTC
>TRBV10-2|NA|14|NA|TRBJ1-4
CASSDPSGHEKLFF
TGCGCCAGCAGTGACCCGTCGGGACATGAAAAACTGTTTTTT
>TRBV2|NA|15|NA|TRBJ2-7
CASRRTNPSSYEQYF
TGTGCCAGCAGGAGAACAAATCCGAGCTCCTACGAGCAGTACTTC
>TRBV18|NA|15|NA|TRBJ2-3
CASSLPTSSTDTQYF
TGTGCCAGCTCACTCCCTACATCTAGCACAGATACGCAGTATTTT
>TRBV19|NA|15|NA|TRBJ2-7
CASSIVPGAWYEQYF
TGTGCCAGTAGTATAGTTCCAGGTGCTTGGTACGAGCAGTACTTC
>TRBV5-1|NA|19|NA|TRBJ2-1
CASIATPAGGSAGYNEQFF
TGCGCCAGCATTGCCACGCCGGCTGGCGGATCTGCGGGATACAATGAGCAGTTCTTC
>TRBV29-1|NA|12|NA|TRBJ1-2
CSVGQTVYGYTF
TGCAGCGTTGGCCAGACAGTCTATGGCTACACCTTC
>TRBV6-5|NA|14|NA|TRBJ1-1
CASSRGGAQTEAFF
TGTGCCAGCAGCCGGGGGGGGGCCCAGACTGAAGCTTTCTTT
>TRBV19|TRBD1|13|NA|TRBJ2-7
CASRKGAQYEQYF
TGTGCCAGTAGAAAGGGGGCGCAGTACGAGCAGTACTTC
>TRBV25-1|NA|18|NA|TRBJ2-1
CASSDPVRGGGSYNEQFF
TGTGCCAGCAGTGATCCCGTAAGGGGCGGAGGCTCCTACAATGAGCAGTTCTTC
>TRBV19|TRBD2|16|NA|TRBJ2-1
CASSPRGGLAGDGQFF
TGTGCCAGTAGTCCCCGAGGGGGACTAGCGGGGGACGGGCAGTTCTTC
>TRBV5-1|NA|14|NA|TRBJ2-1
CASSLQLSYNEQFF
TGCGCCAGCAGCTTGCAGTTGTCCTACAATGAGCAGTTCTTC
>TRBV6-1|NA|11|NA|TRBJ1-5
CASSESEPQHF
TGTGCCAGCAGTGAAAGCGAGCCCCAGCATTTT
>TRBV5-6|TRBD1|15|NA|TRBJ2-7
CASSHSGGTSYEQYF
TGTGCCAGCAGCCATTCAGGGGGCACCTCCTACGAGCAGTACTTC
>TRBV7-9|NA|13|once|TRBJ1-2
CASSLAGNYGYTF
TGTGCCAGCAGCTTAGCAGGGAACTATGGCTACACCTTC
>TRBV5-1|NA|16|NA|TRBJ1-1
CASSLATRRGDTEAFF
TGCGCCAGCAGCTTGGCTACTCGGCGGGGGGACACTGAAGCTTTCTTT
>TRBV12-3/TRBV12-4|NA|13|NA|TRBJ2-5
CASRLRGQETQYF
TGTGCCAGCAGGCTTCGGGGCCAAGAGACCCAGTACTTC
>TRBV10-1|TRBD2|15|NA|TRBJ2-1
CASSESLAGVNEQFF
TGCGCCAGCAGTGAGTCCCTAGCGGGAGTCAATGAGCAGTTCTTC
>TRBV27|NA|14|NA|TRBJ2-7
CASTDRWGRDEQYF
TGTGCCAGCACCGACCGGTGGGGGAGAGACGAGCAGTACTTC